What follows are 3 T cell receptor beta chains derived from one specimen sequenced in a study of shared clonotypes between healthy human individuals. Assay used: immunoSEQ multiplex PCR; TCRdb lists only in-frame clones, some missing. The sample lists about 1.5 million clones, about 96% occurring once. Sequenced sample: naive CD4+ T cells sorted from blood. The sample's subset: CD45RA+ positively selected. The receptors stem from a man aged 25-45 years in good health.

The rearrangement uses TRBV19 and TRBJ2-5; no reliable D call. Germline V gene lookup returns CDR1 LNHDA and CDR2 SQIVND (reference sequence). CDR3 length equals 14 residues. The V gene lost 5 bases and the J gene lost 3 bases, with 13 bases spanning the gap. The CDR3, as DNA: TGTGCCAGTAGTCCAAATGAATCGAAAGAGACCCAGTACTTC. This gives the protein CASSPNESKETQYF.

The gene calls are TRBV9 and TRBJ2-1; 7 bases are a match to TRBD2. This CDR3 spans 15 amino acids. V dropped 0 bases and J dropped 6; count of bases not matched to a gene: 6. The V gene's germline CDR1 is SGDLS and CDR2 YYNGEE. CDR3 residues: CASSVGGGPGNEQFF. DNA of the CDR3: TGTGCCAGCAGCGTAGGGGGAGGGCCCGGCAATGAGCAGTTCTTC.

This chain links TRBV18 with TRBJ1-4, with 9 bases identical to TRBD1. Looked up from germline, CDR1 is KGHSH and CDR2 is LQKENI. V was clipped by 4 bases and J by 7 bases; unmatched bases: 7. The CDR3 is made up of 15 amino acids. Written as DNA, the CDR3 is TGTGCCAGCTCACAAATCGGGACAGGGCTTGAAAAACTGTTTTTT. Protein: CASSQIGTGLEKLFF.